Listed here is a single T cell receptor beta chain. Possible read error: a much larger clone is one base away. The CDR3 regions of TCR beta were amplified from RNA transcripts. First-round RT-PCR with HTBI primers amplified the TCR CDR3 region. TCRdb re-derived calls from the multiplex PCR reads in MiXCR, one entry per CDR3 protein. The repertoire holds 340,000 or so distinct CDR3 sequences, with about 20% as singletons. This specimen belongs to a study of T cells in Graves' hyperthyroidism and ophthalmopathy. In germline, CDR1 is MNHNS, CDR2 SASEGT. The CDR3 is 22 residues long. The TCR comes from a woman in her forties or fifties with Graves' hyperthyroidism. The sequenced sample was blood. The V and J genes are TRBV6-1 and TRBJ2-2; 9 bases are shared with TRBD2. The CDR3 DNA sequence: TGTGCCAGCGGTGAATTAGCTAGAATTGGCCTAGCGGGGAACAAATGGACCGGGGAGCTGTTTTTT. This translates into CASGELARIGLAGNKWTGELFF.